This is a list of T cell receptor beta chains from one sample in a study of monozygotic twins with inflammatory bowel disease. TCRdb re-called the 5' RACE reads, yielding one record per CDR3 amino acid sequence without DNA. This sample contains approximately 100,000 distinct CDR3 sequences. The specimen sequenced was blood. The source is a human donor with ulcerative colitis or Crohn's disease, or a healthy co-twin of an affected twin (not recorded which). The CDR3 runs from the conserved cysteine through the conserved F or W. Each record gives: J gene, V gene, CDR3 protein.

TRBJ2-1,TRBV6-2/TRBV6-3,CASSYNRGAMVDNEQFF
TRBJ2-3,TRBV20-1,CSATTLAGVTDTQYF
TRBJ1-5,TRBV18,CASSPLQGNQPQHF
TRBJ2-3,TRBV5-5,CASSLWETDTQYF
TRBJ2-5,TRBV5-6,CASSLPGGETQYF
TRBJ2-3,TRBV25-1,CASSAFGKMSTDTQYF
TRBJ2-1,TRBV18,CASSPPVRAGNEQFF
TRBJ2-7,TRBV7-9,CASSDIADSSYEQYF
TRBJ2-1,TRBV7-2,CASSNRGGSYEQFF
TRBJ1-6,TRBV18,CASSPTTESVTPLHF
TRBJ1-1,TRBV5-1,CASSLGRVNTEAFF
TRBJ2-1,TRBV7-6,CASTPRDLSYNEQFF
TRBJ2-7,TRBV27,CASRQTGGYEQYF
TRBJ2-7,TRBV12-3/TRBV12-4,CASSAGARYEQYF
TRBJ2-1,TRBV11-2,CASSYRGLDHNEQFF
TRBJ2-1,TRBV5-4,CASSLWHEQFF
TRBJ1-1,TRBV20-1,CSVNPGVPTEAFF
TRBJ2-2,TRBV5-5,CASSFGRVLWTGGTGELFF
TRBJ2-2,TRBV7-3,CASSLVTGSGELFF
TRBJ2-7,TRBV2,CASTQGKTYEQYF
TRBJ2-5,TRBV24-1,CATSDLGLAGVEQETQYF
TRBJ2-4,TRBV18,CASSRAGTGGVQYF
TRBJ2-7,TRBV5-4,CASSSGTDDEQYF
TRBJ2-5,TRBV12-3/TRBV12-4,CASTPGAGSAQETQYF
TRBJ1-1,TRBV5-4,CASSFRGNTEAFF
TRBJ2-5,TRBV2,CASRESETQYF
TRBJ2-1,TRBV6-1,CASSVPGLANDEQFF
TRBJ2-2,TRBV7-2,CASSDPGELFF
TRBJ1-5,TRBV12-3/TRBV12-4,CASTLGGGSNQPQHF
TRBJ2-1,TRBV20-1,CSASVPGLTNEQFF
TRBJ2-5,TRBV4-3,CASSQGVNQETQYF
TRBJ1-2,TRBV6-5,CASSYPGANYGYTF
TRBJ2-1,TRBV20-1,CSARDEPYYNEQFF
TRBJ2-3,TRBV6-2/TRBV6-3,CASSPRIGGDTQYF
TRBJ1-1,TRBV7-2,CASSSGDMNTEAFF
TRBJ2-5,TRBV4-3,CASSQAGTGLGETQYF
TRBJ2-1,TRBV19,CASSRLVTNEQFF
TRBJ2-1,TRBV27,CAGRLWTVSSYNEQFF
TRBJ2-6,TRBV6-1,CASSEQGTGANVLTF
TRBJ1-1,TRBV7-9,CASSLDQGAAFF
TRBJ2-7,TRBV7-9,CASSIGTLSYEQYF
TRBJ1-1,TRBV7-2,CASSLQRGGGGNTEAFF
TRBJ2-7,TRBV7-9,CASSLVTGVEQYF
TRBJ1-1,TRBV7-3,CASSLSSDRLNTEAFF
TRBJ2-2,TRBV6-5,CASSPGLTTNTGELFF
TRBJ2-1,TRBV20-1,CSAPGLAAEQFF
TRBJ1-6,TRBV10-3,CATTGGTENSPLHF
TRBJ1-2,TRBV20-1,CSARAGGRNYGYTF
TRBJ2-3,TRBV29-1,CSVELGFSDTQYF
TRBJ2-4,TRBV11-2,CASSSRIAKNIQYF
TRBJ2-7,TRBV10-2,CASLALNYEQYF
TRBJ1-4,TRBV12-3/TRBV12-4,CASSARQGAQGEKLFF
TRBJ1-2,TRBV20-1,CSANPTGTPNYGYTF
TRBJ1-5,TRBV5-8,CASRTLGTHSNQPQHF
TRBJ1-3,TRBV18,CASSHGTGKTGNTIYF